The 28 T cell receptor beta chains in this list originate from one sample, sequenced in a study of graft-versus-host responses after intestinal transplantation. No antigen has been assigned to these receptors. Produced via immunoSEQ multiplex PCR; TCRdb's table is partial and in-frame only. The repertoire includes some 97,000 clones, roughly 87% of them detected once, and over 0.75% sits in the top ten. The sequenced sample was unstimulated CD4+ T cells sorted from spleen or lymph node cells, obtained before transplant. The source is a human donor who was the organ donor for an intestinal transplant.

V gene TRBV6-6 combines with J gene TRBJ1-5; no reliable D call. The CDR3 runs 12 residues. Germline V gene data show CDR1 as MNHNY and CDR2 as SVGAGI (reference sequence). Trimming shortened V by 2 bases and J by 11 bases, and 10 bases separated the two germline ends. CDR3: CASSYEWVTQHF. CDR3 DNA: TGTGCCAGCAGTTACGAGTGGGTGACCCAGCATTTT.

This CDR3 is CASSLAPGANYGYTF. Written as DNA, the CDR3 is TGTGCCAGCAGCTTGGCTCCGGGAGCTAACTATGGCTACACCTTC. The chain couples TRBV5-6 to TRBJ1-2; no firm D call. CDR3 size: 15 residues. The germline gives CDR1 SGHDT, CDR2 YYEEEE. Trimming cost V 0 bases and J 0 bases, with 9 bases left between them.

CDR3 sequence reads: CAIRGNGRASPYEQYF. CDR3 DNA sequence: TGTGCCATCAGGGGGAATGGCAGGGCAAGTCCCTACGAGCAGTACTTC. The rearrangement uses TRBV10-3 and TRBJ2-7; TRBD1 might be the D (5 bases). CDR1 is ENHRY and CDR2 is SYGVKD in the germline V gene. The CDR3 spans 16 residues. Trimming cost V 6 bases and J 2 bases, with 20 bases left between them.

J is TRBJ2-1 and V is TRBV5-4; D gene unclear. The V gene's germline CDR1 is SGHNT and CDR2 YYREEE (reference sequence). Trimming removed 1 base at V and 2 bases at J, with 4 bases between. This CDR3 has 13 amino acids. CDR3 DNA sequence: TGTGCCAGCAGCTTGACAACCTACAATGAGCAGTTCTTC. Translated: CASSLTTYNEQFF. Full variable domain (rest looked up from reference TRBV5-4 and TRBJ2-1): ETGVTQSPTHLIKTRGQQVTLRCSSQSGHNTVSWYQQALGQGPQFIFQYYREEENGRGNFPPRFSGLQFPNYSSELNVNALELDDSALYLCASSLTTYNEQFFGPGTRLTVL.

This chain links TRBV10-3 with TRBJ1-6; D is unclear. The V gene lost 6 bases and the J gene lost 7 bases, with 10 bases spanning the gap. This CDR3 spans 13 amino acids. Germline values: CDR1 ENHRY, CDR2 SYGVKD. This chain's CDR3 is CAISRELNSPLHF. The CDR3 nucleotides are TGTGCCATCAGCCGGGAGTTAAATTCACCCCTCCACTTT.

CDR3: CASSEDRSETQYF. CDR3 nucleotide sequence: TGTGCCAGCAGTGAGGACAGGTCAGAGACCCAGTACTTC. The chain carries TRBV2 and TRBJ2-5; 7 bases agree with TRBD1. Germline CDR1 reads SNHLY; CDR2 reads FYNNEI. V lost 3 bases, J lost 4 bases, and 2 bases stayed unmatched. The CDR3 is 13 amino acids.

The V gene is TRBV10-3, the J gene TRBJ1-1; no clear D gene. This CDR3 comprises 13 residues. The V gene lost 4 bases and the J gene lost 1 base, with 7 bases spanning the gap. Germline CDR1 and CDR2: ENHRY and SYGVKD. The CDR3, as DNA: TGTGCCATCAGTGTTGGGGAGAACACTGAAGCTTTCTTT. This encodes CAISVGENTEAFF.

The chain couples TRBV30 to TRBJ1-2, with 10 bases that match TRBD1. The germline gives CDR1 GTSNPN, CDR2 SVGIG (reference sequence). This CDR3 is 19 amino acids long. Trimming took 0 bases from V and 0 from J; bases not matched to a gene: 13. The DNA for the CDR3 is TGTGCCTGGAGTGTAAGGTGGCGGGACAGGGGTGGAACTAACTATGGCTACACCTTC. Its protein is CAWSVRWRDRGGTNYGYTF.

This clone was counted only a few times. This chain joins TRBV4-1 and TRBJ2-3; no definite D call. The germline V gene has CDR1 MGHRA and CDR2 YSYEKL. V was shortened by 4 bases and J by 2 bases, with 7 bases between the two germline ends. CDR3 length: 13 residues. CDR3 protein: CASSPRITDTQYF. CDR3 DNA sequence: TGCGCCAGCAGCCCCAGGATCACAGATACGCAGTATTTT.

The gene calls are TRBV5-1 and TRBJ2-3; 8 positions match TRBD1. V lost 3 bases, J lost 5 bases, and 8 bases stayed unmatched. The germline gives CDR1 SGHRS, CDR2 YFSETQ. The CDR3 is made up of 15 amino acids. The CDR3 sequence: CASSYRQGRGDTQYF. CDR3 bases: TGCGCCAGCAGCTACCGACAGGGGAGAGGAGATACGCAGTATTTT.

This clone was counted between two and nine times. The V gene is TRBV28, the J gene TRBJ1-2, with 9 bases lining up with TRBD1. With V trimmed by 5 bases and J by 8 bases, 6 bases remained unmatched. The germline V gene encodes CDR1 MDHEN and CDR2 SYDVKM. CDR3 size: 13 residues. The CDR3 DNA sequence: TGTGCCAGCAGTCCTGGACAGGGGCTGGGCTACACCTTC. Translated: CASSPGQGLGYTF.

This clone was observed a handful of times. The chain joins TRBV5-4 to TRBJ1-1; D is uncertain. Germline assignment: CDR1 SGHNT and CDR2 YYREEE (reference sequence). Trimming removed 3 bases from V and 5 bases from J, with 8 bases in between. The CDR3 spans 12 residues. CDR3 protein: CASSWSGTEAFF. The CDR3 nucleotides read TGTGCCAGCAGCTGGAGTGGAACTGAAGCTTTCTTT.

The chain recombines TRBV28 with TRBJ1-5; D uncertain. The CDR3 length is 18 residues. Germline V gene data show CDR1 as MDHEN and CDR2 as SYDVKM. V gave up 7 bases and J gave up 2 bases, with 24 bases separating them. This chain's CDR3 is CASNVGGRMSLGNQPQHF. The CDR3 nucleotides are TGTGCCAGCAACGTTGGTGGGCGAATGTCCCTTGGCAATCAGCCCCAGCATTTT. The full variable domain, in which reference TRBV28 and TRBJ1-5 provide the parts outside the CDR3, is DVKVTQSSRYLVKRTGEKVFLECVQDMDHENMFWYRQDPGLGLRLIYFSYDVKMKEKGDIPEGYSVSREKKERFSLILESASTNQTSMYLCASNVGGRMSLGNQPQHFGDGTRLSIL.

The rearrangement links TRBV18 to TRBJ2-3; D is uncertain. Per the germline V gene, CDR1 is KGHSH and CDR2 is LQKENI. The CDR3 has 13 residues. V lost 1 base to trimming and J lost 3 bases, with 5 bases between them. CDR3 amino acids: CASSPLGTDTQYF. The CDR3 region has the DNA TGTGCCAGCTCACCACTAGGAACAGATACGCAGTATTTT.

The chain combines TRBV30 with TRBJ2-7; 8 bases are a match to TRBD1. This CDR3 is 13 amino acids long. V lost 2 bases and J lost 7; bases outside the gene matches: 7. Germline assignment: CDR1 GTSNPN and CDR2 SVGIG (reference sequence). The CDR3 protein is CAWSMDRAGEQYF. The CDR3, as DNA: TGTGCCTGGAGTATGGACAGGGCGGGAGAGCAGTACTTC.

The V call is TRBV5-1, the J call TRBJ1-5; no clear D gene. Trimming took off 7 bases at V and 7 bases at J, with 21 bases between the two ends. Germline-derived CDR1 and CDR2 are SGHRS and YFSETQ. This CDR3 is 15 amino acids long. CDR3 protein: CASSNGTAKGQPQHF. DNA for the CDR3: TGCGCCAGCTCCAACGGAACGGCAAAGGGACAGCCCCAGCATTTT.

The rearrangement joins TRBV19 to TRBJ1-1; TRBD1 is a possible D gene (6 bases). This CDR3 contains 14 residues. Per the germline V gene, CDR1 is LNHDA and CDR2 is SQIVND (reference sequence). Trimming shortened V by 8 bases and J by 4 bases, and 17 bases separated the two germline ends. The DNA for the CDR3 is TGTGCCAGTGGGTCGTCCTGGGGGCCCACTGAAGCTTTCTTT. It codes for CASGSSWGPTEAFF. Supplemented by reference TRBV19 and TRBJ1-1, the full variable domain reads DGGITQSPKYLFRKEGQNVTLSCEQNLNHDAMYWYRQDPGQGLRLIYYSQIVNDFQKGDIAEGYSVSREKKESFPLTVTSAQKNPTAFYLCASGSSWGPTEAFFGQGTRLTVV.

The rearrangement joins TRBV11-2 to TRBJ2-7, with D possibly being TRBD2 (6 bases). Trimming took off 5 bases at V and 0 bases at J, with 14 bases between the two ends. CDR3 length: 15 residues. Per the germline V gene, CDR1 is SGHAT and CDR2 is FQNNGV. The CDR3 nucleotides read TGTGCCAGCAGCCCTCACGCGGGGTCCTCCTACGAGCAGTACTTC. Translation gives CASSPHAGSSYEQYF.

The chain combines TRBV28 with TRBJ2-7, with D possibly called TRBD1 or TRBD2 (5 bases each). The V gene lost 7 bases and the J gene lost 0 bases, with 13 bases spanning the gap. The CDR3 covers 14 residues. Germline CDR1 and CDR2: MDHEN and SYDVKM. The CDR3 region has the DNA TGTGCCAGCACCCCCGGTGGGGGCTCCTACGAGCAGTACTTC. Its protein is CASTPGGGSYEQYF.

The rearrangement links TRBV6-1 to TRBJ1-4, with TRBD1 identical over 9 bases. V was clipped by 2 bases and J by 6 bases; unmatched bases: 7. Germline V lookup: CDR1 MNHNS, CDR2 SASEGT. The CDR3 consists of 16 residues. The CDR3 region is CASSEREGQGYEKLFF. The CDR3 DNA reads TGTGCCAGCAGTGAAAGGGAAGGACAGGGGTATGAAAAACTGTTTTTT.

The chain uses TRBV5-1 and TRBJ2-1; tentatively, D is TRBD1 (5 bases). Trimming took off 4 bases at V and 0 bases at J, with 14 bases between the two ends. Germline V gene data show CDR1 as SGHRS and CDR2 as YFSETQ. This CDR3 has 16 amino acids. The CDR3 is CASSPDRMSSYNEQFF. CDR3 DNA: TGCGCCAGCAGCCCCGACAGAATGAGCTCCTACAATGAGCAGTTCTTC.

The CDR3 coding sequence is TGCGCCAGCAGCCAGACAGGGGGGGCTCGGGAGCAGTTCTTC. Protein product: CASSQTGGAREQFF. V is TRBV4-1 and J is TRBJ2-1, with 9 bases that match TRBD1. J lost 10 bases, V lost 3 bases, and 7 bases had no gene match. This CDR3 region has 14 residues. Germline CDR1 MGHRA, CDR2 YSYEKL.

This clone appeared a single time. The chain combines TRBV7-2 with TRBJ2-3, with 10 bases fitting TRBD2. This CDR3 contains 17 residues. With V trimmed by 1 base and J by 1 base, 5 bases remained unmatched. Per germline, CDR1 SGHTA and CDR2 FQGNSA. The CDR3 spells CASSLVELAGGTDTQYF. For the CDR3, the DNA is TGTGCCAGCAGCTTAGTGGAGCTAGCGGGGGGCACAGATACGCAGTATTTT.

The chain joins TRBV6-6 to TRBJ2-7, with D possibly being TRBD1 (6 bases). This CDR3 is built from 12 residues. Trimming shortened V by 2 bases and J by 6 bases, and 8 bases separated the two germline ends. Looked up from germline, CDR1 is MNHNY and CDR2 is SVGAGI (reference sequence). CDR3 nucleotides: TGTGCCAGCAGTTACGCCAGGGGCGAGCAGTACTTC. Translation gives CASSYARGEQYF.

The chain recombines TRBV28 with TRBJ1-1, with TRBD1 as a possible D gene (5 bases). V lost 7 bases, J lost 2 bases, and 14 bases lay in between. The length of the CDR3 is 14 residues. Per germline, CDR1 MDHEN and CDR2 SYDVKM. This chain's CDR3 is CASTVGGYNTEAFF. For the CDR3, the DNA is TGTGCCAGCACCGTCGGGGGATATAACACTGAAGCTTTCTTT.

Points on this clone: Additional DNA sequences in this sample encode the identical CDR3. CDR3 DNA sequence: TGCGCCAGCAGAGGACAGGGGCGGGAGACCCAGTACTTC. This encodes CASRGQGRETQYF. The V call is TRBV5-1, the J call TRBJ2-5; 9 bases are a match to TRBD1. Germline V gives CDR1 SGHRS, CDR2 YFSETQ. The length of the CDR3 is 13 residues. V dropped 5 bases and J dropped 5; count of bases not matched to a gene: 4.

The rearrangement links TRBV7-3 to TRBJ1-4; D gene ambiguous. Trimming cost V 10 bases and J 8 bases, with 14 bases left between them. CDR1 SGHTA and CDR2 FQGTGA come from the germline V gene. CDR3 length: 12 amino acids. The CDR3 nucleotides read TGTGCCAAAAAAGGCCCGCCCGAAAAACTGTTTTTT. Amino acids: CAKKGPPEKLFF.

This clone was seen a handful of times. The chain couples TRBV4-2 to TRBJ1-3; maybe TRBD1 (6 bases). Between the trimmed V and J ends, which lost 6 bases and 4 bases, there was a span of 10 bases. The CDR3 length is 13 residues. CDR1 is LGHNA and CDR2 is YNFKEQ in the germline V gene. The CDR3, as DNA: TGTGCCAGCAGGCAGGGGACGGGAAACACCATATATTTT. It specifies CASRQGTGNTIYF.